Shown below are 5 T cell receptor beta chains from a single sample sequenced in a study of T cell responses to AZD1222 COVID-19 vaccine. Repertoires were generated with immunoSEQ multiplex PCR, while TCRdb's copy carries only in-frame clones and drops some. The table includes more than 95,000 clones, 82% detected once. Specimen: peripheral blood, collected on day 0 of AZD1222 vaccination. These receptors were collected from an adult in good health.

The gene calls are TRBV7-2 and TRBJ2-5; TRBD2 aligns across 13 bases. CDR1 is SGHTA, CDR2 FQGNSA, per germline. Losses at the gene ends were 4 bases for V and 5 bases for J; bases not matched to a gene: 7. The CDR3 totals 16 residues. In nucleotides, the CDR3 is TGTGCCAGCAGCTCCCGGACTAGCGGGGGCGGGGAGACCCAGTACTTC. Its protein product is CASSSRTSGGGETQYF.

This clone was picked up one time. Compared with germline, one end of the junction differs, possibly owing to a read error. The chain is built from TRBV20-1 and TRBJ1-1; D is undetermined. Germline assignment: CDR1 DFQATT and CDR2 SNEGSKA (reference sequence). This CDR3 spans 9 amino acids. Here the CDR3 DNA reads TGCAGTGCTAGTCAGCCGGTAGTCTTT. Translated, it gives CSASQPVVF.

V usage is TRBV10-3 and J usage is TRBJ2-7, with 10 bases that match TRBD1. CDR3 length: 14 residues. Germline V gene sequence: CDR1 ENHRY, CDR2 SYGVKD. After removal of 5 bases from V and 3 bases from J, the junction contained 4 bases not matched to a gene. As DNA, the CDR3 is TGTGCCATCAGTCCGGGACAGGGGTACTACGAGCAGTACTTC. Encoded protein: CAISPGQGYYEQYF.

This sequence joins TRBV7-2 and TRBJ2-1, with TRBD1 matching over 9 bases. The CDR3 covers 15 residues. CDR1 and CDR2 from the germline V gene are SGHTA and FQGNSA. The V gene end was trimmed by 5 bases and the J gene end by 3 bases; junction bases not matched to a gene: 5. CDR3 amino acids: CASSPRGQGYNEQFF. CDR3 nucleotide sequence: TGTGCCAGCAGCCCAAGGGGACAGGGCTACAATGAGCAGTTCTTC.

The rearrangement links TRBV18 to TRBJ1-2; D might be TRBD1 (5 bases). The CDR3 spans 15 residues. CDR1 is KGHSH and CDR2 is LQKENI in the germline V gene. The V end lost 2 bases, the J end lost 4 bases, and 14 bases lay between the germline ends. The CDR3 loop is CASSPDQGSSYGYTF. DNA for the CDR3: TGTGCCAGCTCACCAGACCAGGGATCGAGCTATGGCTACACCTTC.